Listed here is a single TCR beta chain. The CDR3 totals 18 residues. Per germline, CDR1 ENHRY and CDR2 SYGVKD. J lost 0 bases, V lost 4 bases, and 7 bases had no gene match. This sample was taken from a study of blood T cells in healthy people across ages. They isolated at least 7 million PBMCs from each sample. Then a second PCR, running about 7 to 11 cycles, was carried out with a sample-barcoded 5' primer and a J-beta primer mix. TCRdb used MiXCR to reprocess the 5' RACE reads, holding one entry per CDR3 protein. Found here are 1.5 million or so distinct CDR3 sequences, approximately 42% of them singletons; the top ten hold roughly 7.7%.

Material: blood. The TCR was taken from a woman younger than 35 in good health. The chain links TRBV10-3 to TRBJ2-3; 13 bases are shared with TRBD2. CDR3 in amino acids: CAISGLAGGTRSTDTQYF. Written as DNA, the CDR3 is TGTGCCATCAGTGGACTAGCGGGAGGCACCCGTAGCACAGATACGCAGTATTTT.